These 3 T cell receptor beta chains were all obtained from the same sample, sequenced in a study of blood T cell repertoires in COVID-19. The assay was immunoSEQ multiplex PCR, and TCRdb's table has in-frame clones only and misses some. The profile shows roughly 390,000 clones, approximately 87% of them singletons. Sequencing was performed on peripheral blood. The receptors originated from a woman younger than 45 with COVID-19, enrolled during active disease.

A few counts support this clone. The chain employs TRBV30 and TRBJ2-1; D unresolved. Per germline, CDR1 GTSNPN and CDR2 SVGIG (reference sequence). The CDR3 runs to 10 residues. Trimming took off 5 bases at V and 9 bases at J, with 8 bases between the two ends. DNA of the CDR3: TGTGCCTGGCACCAAGCTGAGCAGTTCTTC. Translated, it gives CAWHQAEQFF.

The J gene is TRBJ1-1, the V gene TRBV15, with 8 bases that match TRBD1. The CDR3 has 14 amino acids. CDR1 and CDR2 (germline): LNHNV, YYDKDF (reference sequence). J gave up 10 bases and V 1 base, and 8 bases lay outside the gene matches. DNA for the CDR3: TGTGCCACCAGCAGAGTCGGAACAGGGGGAAGAGCTTTCTTT. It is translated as CATSRVGTGGRAFF. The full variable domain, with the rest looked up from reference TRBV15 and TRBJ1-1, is DAMVIQNPRYQVTQFGKPVTLSCSQTLNHNVMYWYQQKSSQAPKLLFHYYDKDFNNEADTPDNFQSRRPNTSFCFLDIRSPGLGDTAMYLCATSRVGTGGRAFFGQGTRLTVV.

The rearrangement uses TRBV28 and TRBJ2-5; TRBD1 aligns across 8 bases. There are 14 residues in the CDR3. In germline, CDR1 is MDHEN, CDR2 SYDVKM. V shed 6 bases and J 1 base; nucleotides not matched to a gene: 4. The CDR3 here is CASSNQGAQETQYF. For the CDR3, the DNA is TGTGCCAGCAGCAACCAGGGGGCCCAAGAGACCCAGTACTTC. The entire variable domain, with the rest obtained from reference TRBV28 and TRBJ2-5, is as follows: DVKVTQSSRYLVKRTGEKVFLECVQDMDHENMFWYRQDPGLGLRLIYFSYDVKMKEKGDIPEGYSVSREKKERFSLILESASTNQTSMYLCASSNQGAQETQYFGPGTRLLVL.